This TCR beta chain came from a study of T cell repertoires in cytomegalovirus infection. Study at large: Public TCR beta signatures indicated both CMV infection and matching HLA type.

This clonotype appeared many times. The antigen is unknown. This CDR3 is 15 amino acids long. V was pared by 6 bases and J by 2 bases, with 5 bases of the junction left unmatched. CDR1 and CDR2 (germline): SGHTA, FQGNSA. Study-wide findings and caveats: Cumulated frequencies of public TCR beta families served to identify carriers of CMV plus the relevant HLA. The ex vivo response was dominated by HLA-C-restricted CMV-specific TCR beta clonotypes.

A single record per CDR3 protein comes from TCRdb applying MiXCR to the reads. The sample carries hundreds of thousands of distinct CDR3 sequences, around 10% recorded once. Sequencing input: PBMCs. The chain links TRBV7-2 to TRBJ2-1; TRBD1 matches at 9 bases. This clonotype originated in a human donor in good health (CMV status not recorded). Some clones in this sample may be carry-over from other donors' samples. The CDR3 loop reads CASRSGQGPYNEQFF. The CDR3 DNA is TGTGCCAGCAGGTCGGGACAGGGACCCTACAATGAGCAGTTCTTC.